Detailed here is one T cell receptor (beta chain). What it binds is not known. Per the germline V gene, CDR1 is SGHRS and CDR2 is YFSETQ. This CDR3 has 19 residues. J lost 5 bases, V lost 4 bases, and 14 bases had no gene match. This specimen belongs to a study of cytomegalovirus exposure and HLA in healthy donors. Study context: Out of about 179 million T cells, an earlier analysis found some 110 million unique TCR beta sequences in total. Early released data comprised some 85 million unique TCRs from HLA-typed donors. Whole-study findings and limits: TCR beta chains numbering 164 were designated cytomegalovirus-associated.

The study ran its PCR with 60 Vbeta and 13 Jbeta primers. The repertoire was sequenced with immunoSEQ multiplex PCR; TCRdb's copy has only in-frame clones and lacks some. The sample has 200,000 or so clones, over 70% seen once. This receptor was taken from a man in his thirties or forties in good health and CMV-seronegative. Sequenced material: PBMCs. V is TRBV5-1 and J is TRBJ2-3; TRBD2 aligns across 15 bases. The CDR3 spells CASSPVPGLAGGRIDTQYF. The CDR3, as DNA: TGCGCCAGCAGCCCCGTCCCGGGACTAGCGGGAGGCCGTATAGATACGCAGTATTTT. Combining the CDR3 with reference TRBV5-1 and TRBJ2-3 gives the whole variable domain KAGVTQTPRYLIKTRGQQVTLSCSPISGHRSVSWYQQTPGQGLQFLFEYFSETQRNKGNFPGRFSGRQFSNSRSEMNVSTLELGDSALYLCASSPVPGLAGGRIDTQYFGPGTRLTVL.